The 17 T cell receptor beta chains below were found in one sample sequenced in a study of CD8+ T cells in alopecia areata. The treatment was: oral pan-JAK inhibitor, 5-10 mg twice daily. Extraction and reverse transcription of RNA yielded cDNA as the sequencing template. The data were produced by immunoSEQ multiplex PCR, yet TCRdb's version contains in-frame clones alone and is incomplete. The table includes 200,000 or so clones, roughly 50% detected once. The source was CD4+ T cells sorted from blood, collected at week 24, from a patient treated with tofacitinib. The origin of the receptors is a human donor with alopecia areata.

The CDR3: CAWSVLAGDAGELFF. DNA of the CDR3: TGTGCCTGGAGTGTCTTAGCGGGAGATGCCGGGGAGCTGTTTTTT. The V and J genes are TRBV30 and TRBJ2-2; 9 positions match TRBD2. The CDR3 is made up of 15 amino acids. Germline assignment: CDR1 GTSNPN and CDR2 SVGIG (reference sequence). V shed 0 bases, J shed 6 bases, and the junction held 5 bases outside the gene matches.

This chain joins TRBV7-8 and TRBJ2-5, with TRBD1 as a possible D gene (6 bases). The CDR3 sequence is 13 residues long. V gave up 5 bases and J gave up 5 bases, with 12 bases separating them. Germline CDR1 and CDR2: SGHVS and FQNEAQ. CDR3 nucleotide sequence: TGTGCCAGCAGCCAACAGGGATGGGAGACCCAGTACTTC. Translating gives CASSQQGWETQYF.

The V call is TRBV6-5, the J call TRBJ2-5; D gene uncertain. V lost 7 bases, J lost 5 bases, and 8 bases lay in between. CDR1 and CDR2 (germline): MNHEY, SVGAGI. The CDR3 consists of 11 residues. The CDR3 reads CASTKGETQYF. The DNA of the CDR3 is TGTGCCAGCACCAAAGGGGAGACCCAGTACTTC.

This clone was seen only once. The gene calls are TRBV28 and TRBJ1-5; D call uncertain. V was clipped by 2 bases and J by 7 bases, with 9 bases between them. This CDR3 contains 13 residues. Germline CDR1 is MDHEN and CDR2 is SYDVKM. The CDR3 region is CASSLVGRQPQHF. CDR3 nucleotides: TGTGCCAGCAGTTTAGTGGGGAGGCAGCCCCAGCATTTT.

The chain combines TRBV15 with TRBJ2-1; D is ambiguous. Trimming shortened V by 9 bases and J by 8 bases, and 17 bases separated the two germline ends. Germline CDR1 and CDR2: LNHNV and YYDKDF (reference sequence). The CDR3 spans 13 residues. CDR3: CATDSSAQDEQFF. Here the CDR3 DNA reads TGTGCCACGGATTCCAGCGCCCAGGATGAGCAGTTCTTC.

This clone was counted once. The chain combines TRBV5-1 with TRBJ2-2; D is possibly TRBD1 (6 bases). The length of the CDR3 is 13 residues. CDR1 SGHRS and CDR2 YFSETQ come from the germline V gene. Trimming removed 4 bases from V and 6 bases from J, with 10 bases in between. CDR3 sequence (DNA): TGCGCCAGCAGCACGGGGACATCCGGGGAGCTGTTTTTT. Protein product: CASSTGTSGELFF.

The rearrangement joins TRBV5-1 to TRBJ2-3; no definite D call. The V end lost 0 bases, the J end lost 2 bases, and 10 bases lay between the germline ends. Germline V gene sequence: CDR1 SGHRS, CDR2 YFSETQ. CDR3 size: 15 residues. The CDR3 region has the DNA TGCGCCAGCAGCTTGGCACAGCTAAACACAGATACGCAGTATTTT. It codes for CASSLAQLNTDTQYF.

This clone was seen a handful of times. The V and J genes are TRBV27 and TRBJ2-5; TRBD1 aligns across 7 bases. V lost 9 bases and J lost 5; bases outside the gene matches: 18. There are 16 residues in the CDR3. Germline V CDR1 and CDR2: MNHEY, SMNVEV (reference sequence). Here the CDR3 DNA reads TGTGCCAGTCGGAGACAGGGTCGCATCCCGGTGGAGACCCAGTACTTC. Translated, it gives CASRRQGRIPVETQYF.

This clone was counted a few times. The gene calls are TRBV7-9 and TRBJ2-1, with 9 bases that match TRBD2. Germline trimming cut 5 bases from V and 3 bases from J; bases unmatched to any gene: 8. Germline assignment: CDR1 SEHNR and CDR2 FQNEAQ (reference sequence). The CDR3 has 16 residues. CDR3 DNA sequence: TGTGCCAGCAGCCGAGACCTGACTAGCGGCTACAATGAGCAGTTCTTC. It encodes CASSRDLTSGYNEQFF.

This clone has more than one count but fewer than ten. The rearrangement joins TRBV11-2 to TRBJ2-5; D is unclear. V was cut by 7 bases and J by 4 bases, with 13 bases left in between. Germline V CDR1 and CDR2: SGHAT, FQNNGV. The CDR3 length is 13 residues. The CDR3 here is CASTFQVGETQYF. In DNA form, the CDR3 reads TGTGCCAGCACATTTCAAGTAGGAGAGACCCAGTACTTC.

This clone was seen at least ten times. One end of the junction varies from germline; a read error may be responsible. The chain joins TRBV4-3 to TRBJ1-4; no definite D call. Germline assignment: CDR1 LGHNA and CDR2 YSLEER. This CDR3 has 14 residues. The CDR3 is CASSQEQLNGAPRF. CDR3 nucleotide sequence: TGCGCCAGCAGCCAAGAGCAGCTGAATGGAGCCCCCCGATTT.

This rearrangement joins TRBV9 to TRBJ2-7, with 8 bases identical to TRBD1. Germline V gene data show CDR1 as SGDLS and CDR2 as YYNGEE. With 4 bases clipped from V and 1 base from J, the junction kept 4 bases outside the gene matches. The CDR3 spans 14 residues. CDR3 amino acids: CASSPDRASYEQYF. The CDR3 bases are TGTGCCAGCAGCCCGGACAGGGCATCCTACGAGCAGTACTTC.

The chain recombines TRBV25-1 with TRBJ2-7; D uncertain. The germline V gene encodes CDR1 MGHDK and CDR2 SYGVNS. Between the trimmed V and J ends, which lost 6 bases and 0 bases, there was a span of 6 bases. The CDR3 covers 12 residues. The CDR3 DNA reads as TGTGCCAGCAGCGTAAGCTCCTACGAGCAGTACTTC. It codes for CASSVSSYEQYF.

The chain links TRBV6-6 to TRBJ1-2; D perhaps matches TRBD1 (6 bases). CDR3 length: 14 amino acids. Deletions cut 7 bases from V and 0 bases from J, with 12 bases between. CDR1 and CDR2 (germline): MNHNY, SVGAGI (reference sequence). CDR3 sequence: CASTRQDSNYGYTF. The CDR3, as DNA: TGTGCCAGCACTAGACAGGATTCTAACTATGGCTACACCTTC.

V usage is TRBV7-3 and J usage is TRBJ2-7; possibly TRBD2 for D (6 bases). This CDR3 has 17 residues. Trimming pared 0 bases from V and 3 bases from J, leaving 18 bases between. Looked up from germline, CDR1 is SGHTA and CDR2 is FQGTGA. Written as DNA, the CDR3 is TGTGCCAGCAGCTTAACGGGCGGCGGGATACGACACTACGAGCAGTACTTC. This encodes CASSLTGGGIRHYEQYF.

The chain joins TRBV27 to TRBJ1-5; D gene uncertain. This CDR3 contains 12 residues. Trimming took off 3 bases at V and 0 bases at J, with 0 bases between the two ends. CDR1 and CDR2 (germline): MNHEY, SMNVEV (reference sequence). In DNA, the CDR3 is TGTGCCAGCAGTTTTAGCAATCAGCCCCAGCATTTT. Its protein product is CASSFSNQPQHF.

The chain carries TRBV9 and TRBJ2-6; D remains ambiguous. The CDR3 has 13 residues. Germline CDR1 reads SGDLS; CDR2 reads YYNGEE. Trimming left V 0 bases short and J 3 bases short, with 1 base between. CDR3 bases: TGTGCCAGCAGCGTAGTTGGGGCCAACGTCCTGACTTTC. Encoded protein: CASSVVGANVLTF.